This T cell receptor (beta chain) was sequenced in a study of blood T cells in healthy people across ages. General study points: Long-lived and aged donors differed, with more naive CD4+ cells and higher diversity in the long-lived. Unsorted PBMCs blocked a conclusive comparison of naive and antigen-experienced cells. In these data, TCR beta diversity tracked strongly with naive T cell percentage.

Regarding this clonotype: The antigen is not known.

The second PCR ran 7 to 11 cycles with a sample-barcoded 5' primer and J-beta primers. CDR3-containing paired-end reads numbered at least 2.5 million in each sample. MiXCR, applied by TCRdb to the 5' RACE reads, yields one record per CDR3 protein. The data hold roughly 1,700,000 distinct CDR3 sequences, with 28% observed a single time. This clonotype was sampled from a woman between 25 and 40 years old in good health. Material for sequencing was blood.

The CDR3 spells CASSQSQGWEPQHF. The CDR3 DNA sequence: TGCGCCAGCAGCCAAAGTCAGGGGTGGGAGCCCCAGCATTTT. The rearrangement links TRBV4-1 to TRBJ1-5; possible D gene TRBD1, 6 bases. V lost 2 bases and J 8 bases, leaving 13 bases between the germline ends. The V gene's germline CDR1 is MGHRA and CDR2 YSYEKL. This CDR3 comprises 14 residues.